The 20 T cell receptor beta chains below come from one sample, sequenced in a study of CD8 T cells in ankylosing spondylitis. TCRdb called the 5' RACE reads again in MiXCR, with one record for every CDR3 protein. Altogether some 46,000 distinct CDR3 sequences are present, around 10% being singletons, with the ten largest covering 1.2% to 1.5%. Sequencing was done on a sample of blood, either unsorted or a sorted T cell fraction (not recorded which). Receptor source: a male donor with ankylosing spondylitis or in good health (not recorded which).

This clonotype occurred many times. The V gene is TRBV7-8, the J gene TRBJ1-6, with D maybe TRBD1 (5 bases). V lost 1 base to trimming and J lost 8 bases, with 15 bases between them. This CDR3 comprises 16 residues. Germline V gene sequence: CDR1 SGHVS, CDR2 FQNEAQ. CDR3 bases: TGTGCCAGCAGCTTAGTGGGACTCCGGAGCTATTCACCCCTCCACTTT. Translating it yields CASSLVGLRSYSPLHF.

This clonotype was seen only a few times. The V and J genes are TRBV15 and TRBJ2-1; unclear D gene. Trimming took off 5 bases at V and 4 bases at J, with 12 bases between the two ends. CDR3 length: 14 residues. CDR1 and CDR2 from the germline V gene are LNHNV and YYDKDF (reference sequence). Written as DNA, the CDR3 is TGTGCCACCAGCGCCACCTTGGGTTACAATGAGCAGTTCTTC. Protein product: CATSATLGYNEQFF.

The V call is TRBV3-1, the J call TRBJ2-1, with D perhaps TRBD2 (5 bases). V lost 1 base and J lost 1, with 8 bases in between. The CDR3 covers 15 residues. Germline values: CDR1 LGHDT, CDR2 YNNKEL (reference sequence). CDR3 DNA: TGTGCCAGCAGCCAAGTCGGGGTGTCCTACAATGAGCAGTTCTTC. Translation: CASSQVGVSYNEQFF.

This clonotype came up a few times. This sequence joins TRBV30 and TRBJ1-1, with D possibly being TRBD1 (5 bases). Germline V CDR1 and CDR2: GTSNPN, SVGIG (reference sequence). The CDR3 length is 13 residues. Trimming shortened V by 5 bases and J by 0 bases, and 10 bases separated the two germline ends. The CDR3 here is CAWASQVNTEAFF. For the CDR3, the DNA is TGTGCCTGGGCCTCACAGGTGAACACTGAAGCTTTCTTT.

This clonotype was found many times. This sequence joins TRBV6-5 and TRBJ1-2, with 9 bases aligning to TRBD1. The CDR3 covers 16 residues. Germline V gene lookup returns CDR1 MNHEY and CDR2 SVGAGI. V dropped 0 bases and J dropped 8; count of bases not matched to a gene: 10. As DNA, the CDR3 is TGTGCCAGCAGTTACTCAATTGTGGACAGGGGTCTAGGCTACACCTTC. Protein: CASSYSIVDRGLGYTF.

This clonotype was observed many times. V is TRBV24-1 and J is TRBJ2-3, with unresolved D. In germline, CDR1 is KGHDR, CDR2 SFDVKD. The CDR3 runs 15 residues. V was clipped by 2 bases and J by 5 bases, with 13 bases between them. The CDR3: CATSDSTPAGDTQYF. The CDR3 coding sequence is TGTGCCACCAGTGATTCAACACCGGCCGGAGATACGCAGTATTTT.

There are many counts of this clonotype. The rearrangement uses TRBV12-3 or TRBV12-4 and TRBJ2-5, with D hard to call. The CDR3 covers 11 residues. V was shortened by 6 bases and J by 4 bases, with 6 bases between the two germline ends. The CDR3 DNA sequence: TGTGCCAGCAGGATTGGAGAGACCCAGTACTTC. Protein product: CASRIGETQYF.

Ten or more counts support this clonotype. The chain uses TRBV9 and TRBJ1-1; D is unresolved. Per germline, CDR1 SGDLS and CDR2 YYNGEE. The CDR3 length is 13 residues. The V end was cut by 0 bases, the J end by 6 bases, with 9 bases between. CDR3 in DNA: TGTGCCAGCAGCGTAGTAAGTACTTCTGAAGCTTTCTTT. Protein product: CASSVVSTSEAFF.

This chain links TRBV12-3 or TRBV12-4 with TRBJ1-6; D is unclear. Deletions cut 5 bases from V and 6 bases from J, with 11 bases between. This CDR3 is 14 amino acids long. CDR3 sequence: CASSTRDFNSPLHF. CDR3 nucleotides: TGTGCCAGCAGTACAAGGGATTTTAATTCACCCCTCCACTTT.

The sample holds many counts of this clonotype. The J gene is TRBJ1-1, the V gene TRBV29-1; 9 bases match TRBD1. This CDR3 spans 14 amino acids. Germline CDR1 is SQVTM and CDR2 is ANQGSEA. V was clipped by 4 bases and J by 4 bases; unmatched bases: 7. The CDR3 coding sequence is TGCAGCGTTGGGGACAGGGCCAGGGGCACTGAAGCTTTCTTT. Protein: CSVGDRARGTEAFF.

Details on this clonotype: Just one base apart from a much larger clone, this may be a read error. The CDR3 DNA is TGCGTCAGCAGGCAAACAGGGGCGAAAAACATTCAGTACTTC. Protein: CVSRQTGAKNIQYF. V gene TRBV5-1 combines with J gene TRBJ2-4; 7 nucleotides agree with TRBD1. Germline V gives CDR1 SGHRS, CDR2 YFSETQ. The CDR3 is 14 amino acids.

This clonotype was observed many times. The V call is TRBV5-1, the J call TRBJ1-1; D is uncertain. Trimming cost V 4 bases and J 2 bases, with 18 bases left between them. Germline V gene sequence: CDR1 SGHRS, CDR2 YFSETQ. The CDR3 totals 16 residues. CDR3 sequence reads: CASSPGERSSNTEAFF. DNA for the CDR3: TGCGCCAGCAGCCCCGGTGAGAGGAGCTCAAACACTGAAGCTTTCTTT.

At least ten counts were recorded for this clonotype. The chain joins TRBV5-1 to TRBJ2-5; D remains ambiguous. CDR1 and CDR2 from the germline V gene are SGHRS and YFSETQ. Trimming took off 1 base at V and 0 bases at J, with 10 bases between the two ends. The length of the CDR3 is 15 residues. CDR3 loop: CASSLRPIYQETQYF. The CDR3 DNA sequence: TGCGCCAGCAGCTTGAGACCGATATACCAAGAGACCCAGTACTTC.

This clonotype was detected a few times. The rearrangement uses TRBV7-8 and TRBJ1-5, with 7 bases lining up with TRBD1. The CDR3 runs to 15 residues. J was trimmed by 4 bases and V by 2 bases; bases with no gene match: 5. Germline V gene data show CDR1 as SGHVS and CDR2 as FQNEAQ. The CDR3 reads CASSLPNRGNQPQHF. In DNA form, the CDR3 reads TGTGCCAGCAGCTTACCGAACAGGGGTAATCAGCCCCAGCATTTT.

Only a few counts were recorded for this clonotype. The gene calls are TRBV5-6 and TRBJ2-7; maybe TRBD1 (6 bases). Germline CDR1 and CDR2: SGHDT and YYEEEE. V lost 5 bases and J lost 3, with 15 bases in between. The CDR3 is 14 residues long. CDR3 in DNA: TGTGCCAGCAGTCGGCGGCAGGGGATCTACGAGCAGTACTTC. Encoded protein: CASSRRQGIYEQYF.

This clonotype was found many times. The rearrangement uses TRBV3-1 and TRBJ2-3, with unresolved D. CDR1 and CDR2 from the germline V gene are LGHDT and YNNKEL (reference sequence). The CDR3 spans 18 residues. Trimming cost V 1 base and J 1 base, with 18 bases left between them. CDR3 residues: CASSQARLGRYGTDTQYF. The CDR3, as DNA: TGTGCCAGCAGCCAAGCCCGGTTAGGGCGGTACGGCACAGATACGCAGTATTTT.

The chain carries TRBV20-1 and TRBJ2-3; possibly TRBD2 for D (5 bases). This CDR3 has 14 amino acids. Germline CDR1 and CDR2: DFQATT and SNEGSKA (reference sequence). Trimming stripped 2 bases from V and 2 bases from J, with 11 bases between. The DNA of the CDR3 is TGCAGTGCTAGAAAGCGGCTTCCCACAGATACGCAGTATTTT. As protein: CSARKRLPTDTQYF.

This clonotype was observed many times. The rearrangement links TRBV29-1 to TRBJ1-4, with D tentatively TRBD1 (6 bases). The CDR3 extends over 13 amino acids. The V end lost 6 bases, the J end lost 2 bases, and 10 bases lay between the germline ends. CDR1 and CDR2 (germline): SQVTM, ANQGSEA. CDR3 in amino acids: CSVGRGTNEKLFF. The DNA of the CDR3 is TGCAGCGTGGGAAGGGGGACTAATGAAAAACTGTTTTTT.

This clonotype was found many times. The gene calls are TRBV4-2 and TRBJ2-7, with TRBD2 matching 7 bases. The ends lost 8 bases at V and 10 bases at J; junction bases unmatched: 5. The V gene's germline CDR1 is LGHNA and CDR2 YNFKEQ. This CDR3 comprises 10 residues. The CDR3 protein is CASGPGGQYF. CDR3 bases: TGTGCCAGCGGTCCGGGGGGACAGTACTTC.

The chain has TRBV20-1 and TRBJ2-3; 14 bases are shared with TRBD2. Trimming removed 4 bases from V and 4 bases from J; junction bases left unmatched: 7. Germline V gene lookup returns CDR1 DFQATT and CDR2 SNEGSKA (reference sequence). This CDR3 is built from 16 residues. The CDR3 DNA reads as TGCAGTGCTATTACTGGACTAGCGGGGGGCCCAGATACGCAGTATTTT. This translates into CSAITGLAGGPDTQYF.